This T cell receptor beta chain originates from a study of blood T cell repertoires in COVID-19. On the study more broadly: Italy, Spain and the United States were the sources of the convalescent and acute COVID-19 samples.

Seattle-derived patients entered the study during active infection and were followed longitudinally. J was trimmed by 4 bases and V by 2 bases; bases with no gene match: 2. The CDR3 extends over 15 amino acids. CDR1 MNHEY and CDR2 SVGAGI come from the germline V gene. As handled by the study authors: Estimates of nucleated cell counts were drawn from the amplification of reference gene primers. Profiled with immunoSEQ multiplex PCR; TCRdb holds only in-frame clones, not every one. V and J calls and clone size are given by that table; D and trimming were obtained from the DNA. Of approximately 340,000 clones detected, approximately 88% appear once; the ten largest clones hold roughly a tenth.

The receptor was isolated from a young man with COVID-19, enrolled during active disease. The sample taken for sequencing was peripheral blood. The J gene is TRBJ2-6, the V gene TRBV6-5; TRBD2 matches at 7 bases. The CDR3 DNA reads TGTGCCAGCAGTTACCGGGAGGCAGGGGCCAACGTCCTGACTTTC. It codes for CASSYREAGANVLTF.